The subject of this entry is one TCR beta chain. This record belongs to a study of blood T cell repertoires in COVID-19. Background on the study: COVID-19 samples from acute and convalescent phases originated in the United States, Italy and Spain. PBMCs, B-cell-depleted T cells, or T cells provided the cDNA or gDNA that made up the material.

This CDR3 has 13 residues. Per the germline V gene, CDR1 is SQVTM and CDR2 is ANQGSEA. The germline V and J ends were trimmed by 6 bases and 4 bases, with 13 bases remaining between them. Sequenced by immunoSEQ multiplex PCR; TCRdb stores in-frame clones only, minus some. The repertoire includes roughly 64,000 clones, about 86% of them detected once, and roughly 1.2% sits in the top ten. The rearrangement uses TRBV29-1 and TRBJ2-4, with D possibly TRBD1 on 5 matching bases. Sequencing was done on a sample of peripheral blood. The TCR comes from a man between 35 and 55 years old with acute or convalescent COVID-19. The CDR3 DNA sequence: TGCAGCGTCCATGACAGAAAGAAAAACATTCAGTACTTC. This sequence encodes CSVHDRKKNIQYF.